This T cell receptor beta chain was sequenced in a study of T cells in Graves' hyperthyroidism and ophthalmopathy. Per germline, CDR1 SNHLY and CDR2 FYNNEI. The CDR3 is made up of 11 amino acids. V lost 7 bases, J lost 1 base, and 5 bases lay in between. Amplification of TCR beta CDR3 regions used RNA as the template. The HTBI primer set was used in a first-round RT-PCR of the TCR CDR3. In TCRdb, the multiplex PCR reads were re-called with MiXCR into one record per CDR3 protein. This sample has about 610,000 distinct CDR3 sequences; over 12% occur once, and the top ten carry around 4.5%. The study's findings and limits: Blood held most thyroid clonotypes expanded above 0.001 frequency.

In the case of this clonotype: Antigen specificity is unknown.

For the diagnoses, clinical symptoms, serum thyroxine and TRAb, thyroid ultrasound and orbital computed tomography were used. The chain recombines TRBV2 with TRBJ2-7; D unresolved. The TCR comes from a woman in her thirties or forties with Graves' ophthalmopathy. Material: blood. As DNA, the CDR3 is TGTGCCAGCACCATTTCCTACGAGCAGTACTTC. Protein product: CASTISYEQYF.